This T cell receptor (beta chain) was identified during a study of blood T cell repertoires in COVID-19 (dated by TCRdb to 2020 to 2021). Notes on the research overall: Samples from collaborators originated in the United States, Italy and Spain and spanned both the acute and convalescent phases of COVID-19. The samples were drawn from the first 160 participants of the ongoing ImmuneRACE study and from roughly 1,300 subjects provided by 6 global collaborators. Deeply sampled blood TCRbeta repertoires from subjects exposed to, actively infected with, or recovered from COVID-19 were included in the dataset. The prospective study material was composed of cDNA or gDNA derived from T cells, B-cell-depleted T cells, or PBMCs. A freely available public database, intended as a resource for researchers studying the immune response to SARS-CoV-2, is where the repertoires were released. The sample metadata nearly always contained a de-identified subject ID, COVID-19 status, age in years and sex. Where HLA class I and class II types were available, the types were taken from metadata supplied by the sample provider, not from assay-based typing. What the work shows at the level of the full study, not this receptor alone: The amount of clinical and demographic metadata varied by source and participant and was provided uncurated.

TCRbeta CDR3 regions were amplified from genomic DNA by means of the immunoSEQ Assay, a bias-controlled multiplex PCR. Under the source paper's analysis protocol: The number of nucleated cells in each sample was estimated from the amplification of reference gene primers within the assay. To quantify the absolute abundance of each unique TCRbeta CDR3 rearrangement, sequence reads were collapsed and filtered. For each sample, productive Simpson clonality was calculated by taking the square root of Simpson's diversity index across productive rearrangements. TCRdb obtained this table from immuneACCESS and retained in-frame rearrangements with V and J assigned. These tables miss some clones; where compared with another copy, unresolved V genes account for less than half of the shortfall, and the remainder is unexplained. V and J calls and clone size follow that table, whereas D and trimming were derived from the DNA. This sample lists about 420,000 clones; about 90% were detected once. The ten largest make up 0.7% to 0.85% of the sample.

One collaborating source in Seattle enrolled patients during active infection and followed them longitudinally through the course of disease. Collaborating institutions collected whole blood in K2EDTA tubes following their own protocols. For TCRbeta analysis, collaborator samples were shipped as frozen whole blood, as isolated PBMCs, or as DNA extracted from either sample type. The CDR1 and CDR2 encoded by the germline V gene are SGHDT and YYEEEE. Spanning cysteine to phenylalanine, the CDR3 consists of 15 amino acids. Just the 45-base CDR3 DNA is kept, in frame starting at base 1. Trimming removed 2 bases from V and 3 bases from J, leaving 12 bases between the germline ends. This clone was recorded only once. Its antigen is not yet known. No base-level quality is on record; no much larger clone is a single base apart.

This clonotype was obtained from a young man with COVID-19, enrolled during active disease. Here the chain combines TRBV5-6 and TRBJ2-1; no D segment can be confidently identified. Specimen: peripheral blood. CDR3 region: CASSFWSEFYNEQFF. In nucleotides, the sequence is TGTGCCAGCAGCTTTTGGTCAGAATTCTACAATGAGCAGTTCTTC.